The 10 T cell receptor beta chains below all came from one sample that was sequenced in a study of a mutant IDH1 vaccine in newly diagnosed glioma. Sequencing used immunoSEQ multiplex PCR; TCRdb keeps in-frame clones, though not all of them. The sample records about 50,000 clones, 70% to 85% being singletons. Antigen specificity for these receptors is unknown. Time point reported: week 47, end of study. Doses consisted of 300 ug of mutant IDH1 20-mer peptide each, paired with topical imiquimod. This specimen was PBMCs, taken from a glioma patient whose treatment included an IDH1 peptide vaccine. The receptors shown here come from a woman aged 25 to 39 with glioma. Some clones in this sample may be carry-over from other donors' samples.

The V call is TRBV6-6, the J call TRBJ2-4; weak D call: TRBD2 (6 bases). Trimming left V 4 bases short and J 0 bases short, with 13 bases between. Germline-derived CDR1 and CDR2 are MNHNY and SVGAGI (reference sequence). The CDR3 totals 16 residues. This CDR3 reads CASSSTLGRAKNIQYF. The CDR3 nucleotides read TGTGCCAGCAGTTCCACTCTCGGGAGAGCCAAAAACATTCAGTACTTC.

The V gene is TRBV4-1, the J gene TRBJ2-7, with 9 nucleotides matching TRBD1. V dropped 4 bases and J dropped 5; count of bases not matched to a gene: 12. CDR3 size: 16 residues. Germline CDR1 reads MGHRA; CDR2 reads YSYEKL. The CDR3 coding sequence is TGCGCCAGCAGCCCTACCGGGACAGGGCGACTAAACGAGCAGTACTTC. It yields the protein CASSPTGTGRLNEQYF.

V and J are TRBV10-3 and TRBJ2-1; D might be TRBD2 (5 bases). The CDR3 totals 13 residues. The V end lost 6 bases, the J end lost 8 bases, and 14 bases lay between the germline ends. Germline V gene data show CDR1 as ENHRY and CDR2 as SYGVKD. The CDR3 spells CAISVTRDDEQFF. In DNA, the CDR3 is TGTGCCATCAGCGTAACACGGGATGATGAGCAGTTCTTC.

The chain couples TRBV4-2 to TRBJ1-1; no clear D gene. This CDR3 is built from 12 residues. The V end was cut by 1 base, the J end by 1 base, with 1 base between. Germline V gene data show CDR1 as LGHNA and CDR2 as YNFKEQ. DNA for the CDR3: TGTGCCAGCAGCCAAGGGAACACTGAAGCTTTCTTT. Translation gives CASSQGNTEAFF.

The chain has TRBV19 and TRBJ2-7, with 14 bases fitting TRBD2. With V trimmed by 5 bases and J by 5 bases, 11 bases remained unmatched. CDR1 is LNHDA, CDR2 SQIVND, per germline (reference sequence). The CDR3 has 17 amino acids. This CDR3 reads CASSRWGTSGSRDEQYF. In DNA, the CDR3 is TGTGCCAGTAGTCGATGGGGGACTAGCGGGAGCAGGGACGAGCAGTACTTC.

The chain employs TRBV7-9 and TRBJ1-1; D remains ambiguous. Germline lookup yields CDR1 SEHNR and CDR2 FQNEAQ (reference sequence). V lost 3 bases and J 0 bases, leaving 5 bases between the germline ends. The CDR3 sequence is 13 residues long. CDR3 nucleotides: TGTGCCAGCAGCTTGGAAGTGAACACTGAAGCTTTCTTT. It specifies CASSLEVNTEAFF.

This chain connects TRBV9 to TRBJ1-2, with a possible D match to TRBD1 (6 bases). The CDR3 length is 12 residues. The germline V gene has CDR1 SGDLS and CDR2 YYNGEE. The V gene lost 0 bases and the J gene lost 14 bases, with 14 bases spanning the gap. This chain's CDR3 is CASSVVVGGLTF. CDR3 DNA: TGTGCCAGCAGCGTAGTAGTAGGGGGGTTAACCTTC.

The chain is built from TRBV6-1 and TRBJ1-2; 7 bases match TRBD1. Germline loops: CDR1 MNHNS, CDR2 SASEGT. This CDR3 is 13 amino acids long. With V trimmed by 7 bases and J by 7 bases, 9 bases remained unmatched. CDR3 in DNA: TGTGCCAGCAATCCAACGGAGGGGGCTGGCTACACCTTC. This codes for CASNPTEGAGYTF.

The chain combines TRBV4-1 with TRBJ2-7; 11 nucleotides line up with TRBD1. V was clipped by 4 bases and J by 2 bases; unmatched bases: 4. The CDR3 extends over 15 amino acids. In germline, CDR1 is MGHRA, CDR2 YSYEKL. CDR3 coding DNA: TGCGCCAGCAGCCGGGGACAGGGGGTAACCTACGAGCAGTACTTC. It yields the protein CASSRGQGVTYEQYF.

The chain uses TRBV5-6 and TRBJ1-1, with 9 bases matching TRBD1. CDR3 size: 17 residues. Germline lookup yields CDR1 SGHDT and CDR2 YYEEEE. The J segment lost 3 bases and the V segment lost 6 bases, leaving 15 bases of the junction unmatched. CDR3 sequence reads: CASTTRGTGRGYTEAFF. CDR3 DNA sequence: TGTGCCAGCACCACGCGAGGGACAGGGAGAGGCTACACTGAAGCTTTCTTT.